The clone carrying this T cell receptor beta chain occurred a few times. This sample is drawn from a study of PD-1 blockade in mismatch repair-deficient tumors. Background on the study: All were previously treated, progressing patients with eleven to twelve mismatch repair-deficient cancer types.

Assay used: immunoSEQ multiplex PCR; TCRdb lists only in-frame clones, some missing. The repertoire includes under 150,000 clones, about 90% of them detected once, and 10% to 15% sits in the top ten. Germline V gives CDR1 MNHNS, CDR2 SASEGT. The length of the CDR3 is 15 residues. V was trimmed by 0 bases and J by 3 bases, leaving 12 bases between them. The chain employs TRBV6-1 and TRBJ2-7, with a possible D match to TRBD2 (6 bases). Here the sequenced sample was peripheral blood, taken approximately 70 weeks after starting pembrolizumab. The origin of this receptor is an adult with mismatch repair-deficient cancer. The CDR3 loop is CASSEAGAGSYEQYF. Here the CDR3 DNA reads TGTGCCAGCAGTGAAGCCGGCGCGGGGAGCTACGAGCAGTACTTC.